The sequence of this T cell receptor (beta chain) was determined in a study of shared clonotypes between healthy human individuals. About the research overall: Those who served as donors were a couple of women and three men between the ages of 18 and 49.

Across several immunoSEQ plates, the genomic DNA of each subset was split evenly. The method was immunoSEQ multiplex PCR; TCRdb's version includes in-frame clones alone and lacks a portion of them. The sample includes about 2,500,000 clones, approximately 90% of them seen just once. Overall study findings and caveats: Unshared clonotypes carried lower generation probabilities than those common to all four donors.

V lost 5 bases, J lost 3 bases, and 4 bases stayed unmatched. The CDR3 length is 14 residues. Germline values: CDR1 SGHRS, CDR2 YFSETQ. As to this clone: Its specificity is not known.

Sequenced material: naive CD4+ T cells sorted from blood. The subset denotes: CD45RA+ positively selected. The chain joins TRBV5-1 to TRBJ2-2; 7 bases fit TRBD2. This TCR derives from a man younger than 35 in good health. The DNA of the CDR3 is TGCGCCAGCAGAACGCTAGCGGACACCGGGGAGCTGTTTTTT. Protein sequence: CASRTLADTGELFF.